This paragraph covers one T cell receptor (beta chain) sequence. In the original workflow: Using reference gene primer amplification, nucleated cell counts were estimated. This table comes from immunoSEQ multiplex PCR, and its TCRdb copy is limited to in-frame clones, with some not included. For V, J and clone size, that table is used; D and trimming come from the DNA. The data show around 180,000 clones, with roughly 81% seen just once and approximately 12% held by the top ten. The sample belongs to a study of blood T cell repertoires in COVID-19. For the study at large: The United States, Italy and Spain supplied acute and convalescent COVID-19 samples. Sources were T cells, B-cell-depleted T cells, or PBMCs; the material itself was cDNA or gDNA.

Patients at the Seattle site were enrolled during active infection and followed longitudinally. The TCR comes from a woman aged 80 or older with COVID-19, enrolled during active disease. The sample consisted of peripheral blood.

CDR3 sequence reads: CASSLGSGSYYEQYF. The CDR3 DNA sequence: TGTGCCAGCAGCTTGGGTAGCGGGAGTTACTACGAGCAGTACTTC. The chain uses TRBV5-6 and TRBJ2-7, with 9 bases matching TRBD2. The CDR3 extends over 15 amino acids. Germline V gives CDR1 SGHDT, CDR2 YYEEEE. V shed 0 bases and J 3 bases; nucleotides not matched to a gene: 4.